This TCR beta chain was obtained from a study of regulatory T cells in long-lasting Graves disease. According to the study, TCR beta libraries were built with iRepertoire HTBI primers and CDR3-region Arm-PCR. TCRdb processed the multiplex PCR reads anew with MiXCR; each CDR3 protein has one entry. The sample lists roughly 420,000 distinct CDR3 sequences, about 17% occurring once. Sample time point: newly diagnosed GD, antithyroid drugs for less than 3 months. Researchers made the TCR library from RNA that was extracted from PBMCs. The collection involved drawing approximately 9.9 milliliters of peripheral blood into EDTA tubes. This clonotype showed up just a few times. This sample was shared with a second study, whose subject was T cells in Graves' hyperthyroidism and ophthalmopathy.

This TCR was recovered from a woman in her late teens or twenties with Graves disease. The sequences come from peripheral blood mononuclear cells (PBMCs), collected at new diagnosis, from a patient treated with antithyroid drugs.

CDR3: CASSLMDSLFNYGYTF. CDR3 nucleotide sequence: TGTGCCAGCAGCTTGATGGACAGTCTTTTTAACTATGGCTACACCTTC. The chain couples TRBV7-9 to TRBJ1-2; the D gene is possibly TRBD1 (6 bases). Looked up from germline, CDR1 is SEHNR and CDR2 is FQNEAQ (reference sequence). V lost 3 bases to trimming and J lost 1 base, with 15 bases between them. This CDR3 has 16 amino acids.